The sequence of this T cell receptor beta chain was determined in a study of graft-versus-host responses after intestinal transplantation. Study-level background: Anti-thymocyte globulin induction, then tacrolimus and steroids for two to four years, went to all recipients.

The table lists this clone with a few counts. Its specificity is unknown. Germline V gives CDR1 MNHEY, CDR2 SVGAGI. The CDR3 is 14 residues long. V gave up 4 bases and J gave up 3 bases, with 12 bases separating them. Profiling relied on immunoSEQ multiplex PCR, and the TCRdb table lists in-frame clones only, not all of them. The sample lists 30,000 or so clones, 70% to 85% occurring once. The starting material was unstimulated CD8+ T cells sorted from spleen or lymph node cells, obtained before intestinal transplant. This receptor was taken from a human donor who received an intestinal transplant. This sequence joins TRBV6-5 and TRBJ1-2, with no clear D. The CDR3, as DNA: TGTGCCAGCAGTTTAAGCGGACCTCACTATGGCTACACCTTC. Its translation: CASSLSGPHYGYTF.